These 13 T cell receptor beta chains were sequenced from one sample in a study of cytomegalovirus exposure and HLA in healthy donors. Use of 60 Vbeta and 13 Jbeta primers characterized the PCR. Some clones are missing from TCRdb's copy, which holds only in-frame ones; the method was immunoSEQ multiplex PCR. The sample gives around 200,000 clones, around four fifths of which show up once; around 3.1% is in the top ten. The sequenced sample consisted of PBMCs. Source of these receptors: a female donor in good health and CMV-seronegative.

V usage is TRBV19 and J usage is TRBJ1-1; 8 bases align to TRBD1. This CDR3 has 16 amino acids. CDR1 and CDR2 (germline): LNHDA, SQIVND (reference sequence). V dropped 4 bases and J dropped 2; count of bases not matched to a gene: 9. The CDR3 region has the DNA TGTGCCAGTAGTAAAACGGGAGGACAGGGTAACACTGAAGCTTTCTTT. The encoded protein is CASSKTGGQGNTEAFF.

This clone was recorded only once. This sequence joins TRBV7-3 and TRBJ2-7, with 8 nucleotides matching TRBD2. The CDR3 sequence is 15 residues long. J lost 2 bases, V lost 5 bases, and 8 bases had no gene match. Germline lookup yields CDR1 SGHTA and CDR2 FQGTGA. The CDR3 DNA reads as TGTGCCAGCAGCCCTGAAGCGGGAGTGGCCTACGAGCAGTACTTC. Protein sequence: CASSPEAGVAYEQYF.

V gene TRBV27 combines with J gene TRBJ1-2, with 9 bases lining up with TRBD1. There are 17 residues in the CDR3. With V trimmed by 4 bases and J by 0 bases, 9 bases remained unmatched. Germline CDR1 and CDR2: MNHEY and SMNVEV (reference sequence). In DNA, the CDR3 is TGTGCCAGCAGTTCCTCCGGGACAGGGAGATCTAACTATGGCTACACCTTC. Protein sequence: CASSSSGTGRSNYGYTF.

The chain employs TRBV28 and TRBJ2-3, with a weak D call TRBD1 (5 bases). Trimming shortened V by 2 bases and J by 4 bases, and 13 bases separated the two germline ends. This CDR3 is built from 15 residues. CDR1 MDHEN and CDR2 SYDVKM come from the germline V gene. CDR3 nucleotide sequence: TGTGCCAGCAGTTTAGGGGCTTCTGGGCCAGATACGCAGTATTTT. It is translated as CASSLGASGPDTQYF.

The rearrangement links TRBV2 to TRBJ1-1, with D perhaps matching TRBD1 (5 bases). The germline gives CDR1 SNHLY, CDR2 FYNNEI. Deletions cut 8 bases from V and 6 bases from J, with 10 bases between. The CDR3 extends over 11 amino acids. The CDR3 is CASGGEPEAFF. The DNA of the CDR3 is TGTGCCAGCGGAGGGGAGCCTGAAGCTTTCTTT.

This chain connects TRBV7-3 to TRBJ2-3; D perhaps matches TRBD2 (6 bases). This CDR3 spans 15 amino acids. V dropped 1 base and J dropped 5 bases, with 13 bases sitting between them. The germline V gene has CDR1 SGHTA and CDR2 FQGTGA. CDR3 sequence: CASSLRRGEKDTQYF. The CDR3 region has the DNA TGTGCCAGCAGCTTAAGGCGGGGCGAAAAAGATACGCAGTATTTT.

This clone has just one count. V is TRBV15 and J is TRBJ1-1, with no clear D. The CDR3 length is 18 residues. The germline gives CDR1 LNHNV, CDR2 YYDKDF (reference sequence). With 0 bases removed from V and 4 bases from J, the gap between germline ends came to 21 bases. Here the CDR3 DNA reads TGTGCCACCAGCAGAGATAATAGATTCACAGCCTTTGGCACTGAAGCTTTCTTT. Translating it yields CATSRDNRFTAFGTEAFF.

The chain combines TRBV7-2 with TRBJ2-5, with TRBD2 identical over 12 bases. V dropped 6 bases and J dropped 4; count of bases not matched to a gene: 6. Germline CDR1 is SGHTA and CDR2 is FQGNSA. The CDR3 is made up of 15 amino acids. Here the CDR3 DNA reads TGTGCCAGCAGTCCCCTAGCGGGGGGGAGAGAGACCCAGTACTTC. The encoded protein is CASSPLAGGRETQYF.

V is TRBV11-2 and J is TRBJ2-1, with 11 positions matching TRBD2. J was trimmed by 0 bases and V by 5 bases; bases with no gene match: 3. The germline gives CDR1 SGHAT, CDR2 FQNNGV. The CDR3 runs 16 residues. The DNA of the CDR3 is TGTGCCAGCAGCGCCACTAGCGGGAGCTCCTACAATGAGCAGTTCTTC. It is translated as CASSATSGSSYNEQFF.

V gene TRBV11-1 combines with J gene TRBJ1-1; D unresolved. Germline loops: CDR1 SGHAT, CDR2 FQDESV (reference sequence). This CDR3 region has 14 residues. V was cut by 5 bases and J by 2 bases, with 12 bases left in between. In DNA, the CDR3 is TGTGCCAGCAGCGAAATCCTACGAAACACTGAAGCTTTCTTT. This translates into CASSEILRNTEAFF.

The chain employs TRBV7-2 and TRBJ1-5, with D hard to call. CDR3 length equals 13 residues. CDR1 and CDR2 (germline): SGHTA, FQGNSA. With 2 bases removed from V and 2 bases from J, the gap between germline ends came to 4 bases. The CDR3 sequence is CASSLHGNQPQHF. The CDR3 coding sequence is TGTGCCAGCAGCTTACATGGCAATCAGCCCCAGCATTTT.

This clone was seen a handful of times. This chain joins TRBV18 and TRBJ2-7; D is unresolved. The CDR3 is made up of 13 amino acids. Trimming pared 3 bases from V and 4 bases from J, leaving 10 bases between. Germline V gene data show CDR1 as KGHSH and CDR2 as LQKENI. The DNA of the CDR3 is TGTGCCAGCTCACCCACCTTCAGGTACGAGCAGTACTTC. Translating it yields CASSPTFRYEQYF.

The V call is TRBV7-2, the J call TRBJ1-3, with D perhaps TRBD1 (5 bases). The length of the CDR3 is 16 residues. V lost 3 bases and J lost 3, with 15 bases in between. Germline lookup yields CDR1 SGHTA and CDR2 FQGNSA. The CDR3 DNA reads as TGTGCCAGCAGCTTTCAGGGAAATCCCCTTGGAAACACCATATATTTT. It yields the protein CASSFQGNPLGNTIYF.